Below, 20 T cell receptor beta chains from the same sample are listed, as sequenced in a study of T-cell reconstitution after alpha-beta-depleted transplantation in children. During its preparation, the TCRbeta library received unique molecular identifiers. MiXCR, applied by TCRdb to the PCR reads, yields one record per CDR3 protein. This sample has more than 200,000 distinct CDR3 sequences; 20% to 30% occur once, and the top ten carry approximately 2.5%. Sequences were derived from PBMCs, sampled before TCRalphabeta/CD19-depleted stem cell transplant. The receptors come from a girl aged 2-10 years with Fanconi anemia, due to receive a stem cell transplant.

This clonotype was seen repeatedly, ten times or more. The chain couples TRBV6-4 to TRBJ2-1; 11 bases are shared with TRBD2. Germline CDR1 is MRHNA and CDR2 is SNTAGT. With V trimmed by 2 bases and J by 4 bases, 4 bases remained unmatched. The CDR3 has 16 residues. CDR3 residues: CASSDTGTSGYNEQFF. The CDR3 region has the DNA TGTGCCAGCAGTGACACCGGGACTAGCGGATACAATGAGCAGTTCTTC.

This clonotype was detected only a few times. The CDR3 nucleotides read TGTGCCAGCAGTTCCCTTGGGACAGGAAACTATGGCTACACCTTC. Protein sequence: CASSSLGTGNYGYTF. The chain employs TRBV28 and TRBJ1-2, with 8 bases aligning to TRBD1. The CDR3 has 15 amino acids. CDR1 and CDR2 (germline): MDHEN, SYDVKM. The J segment lost 2 bases and the V segment lost 4 bases, leaving 6 bases of the junction unmatched.

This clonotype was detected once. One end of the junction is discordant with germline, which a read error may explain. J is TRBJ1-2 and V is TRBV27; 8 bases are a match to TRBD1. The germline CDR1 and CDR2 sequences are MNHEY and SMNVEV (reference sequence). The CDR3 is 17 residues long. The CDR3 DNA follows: TGCACCAGCAGTTTATCGACAGGGGTTCGATGCGCCTATGGCTACACCTTC. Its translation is CTSSLSTGVRCAYGYTF.

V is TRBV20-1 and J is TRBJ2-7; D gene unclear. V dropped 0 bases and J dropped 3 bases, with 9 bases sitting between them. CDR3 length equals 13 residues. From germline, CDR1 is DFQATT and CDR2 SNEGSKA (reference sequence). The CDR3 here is CSARDPYLYEQYF. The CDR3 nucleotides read TGCAGTGCTAGAGACCCCTACCTCTACGAGCAGTACTTC.

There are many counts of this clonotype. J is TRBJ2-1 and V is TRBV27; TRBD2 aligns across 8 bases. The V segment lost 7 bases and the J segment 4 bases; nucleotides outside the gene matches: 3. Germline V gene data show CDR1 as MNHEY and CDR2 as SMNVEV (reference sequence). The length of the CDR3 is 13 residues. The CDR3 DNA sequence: TGTGCCAGCAAGGCGGGAGGTTACAATGAGCAGTTCTTC. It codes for CASKAGGYNEQFF.

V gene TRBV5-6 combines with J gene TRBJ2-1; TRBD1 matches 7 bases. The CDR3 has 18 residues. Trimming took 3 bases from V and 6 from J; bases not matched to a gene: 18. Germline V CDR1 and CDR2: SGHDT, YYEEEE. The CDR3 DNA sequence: TGTGCCAGCAGCTCGACAGGGTGCGACCCGTGGCTTTCCAATGAGCAGTTCTTC. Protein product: CASSSTGCDPWLSNEQFF.

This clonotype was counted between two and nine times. This CDR3 is CSADDRGGGYGYTF. DNA for the CDR3: TGCAGCGCCGATGACAGGGGGGGTGGCTATGGCTACACCTTC. V and J are TRBV29-1 and TRBJ1-2; 9 bases map to TRBD1. The V and J ends lost 7 bases and 4 bases, in that order; junction bases with no gene match: 10. The CDR3 is 14 amino acids. Germline CDR1 SQVTM, CDR2 ANQGSEA.

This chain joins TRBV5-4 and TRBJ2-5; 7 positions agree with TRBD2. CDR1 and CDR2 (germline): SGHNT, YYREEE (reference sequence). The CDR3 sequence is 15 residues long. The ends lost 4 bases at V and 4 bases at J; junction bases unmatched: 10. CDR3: CASSPPAGEGETQYF. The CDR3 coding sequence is TGTGCCAGCAGCCCTCCGGCCGGGGAGGGAGAGACCCAGTACTTC.

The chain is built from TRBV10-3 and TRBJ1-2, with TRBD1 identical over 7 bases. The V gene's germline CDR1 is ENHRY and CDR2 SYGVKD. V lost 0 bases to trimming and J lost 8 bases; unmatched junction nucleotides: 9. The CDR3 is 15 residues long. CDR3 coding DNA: TGTGCCATCAGTGAGTCTCCCCTCAGACAGGGCGGCTACACCTTC. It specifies CAISESPLRQGGYTF.

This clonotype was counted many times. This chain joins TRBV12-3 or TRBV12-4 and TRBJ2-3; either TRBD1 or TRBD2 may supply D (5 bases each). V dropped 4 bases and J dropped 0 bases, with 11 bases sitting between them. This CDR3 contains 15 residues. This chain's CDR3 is CASSSSGASTDTQYF. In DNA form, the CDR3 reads TGTGCCAGCAGTTCGTCCGGGGCTAGCACAGATACGCAGTATTTT.

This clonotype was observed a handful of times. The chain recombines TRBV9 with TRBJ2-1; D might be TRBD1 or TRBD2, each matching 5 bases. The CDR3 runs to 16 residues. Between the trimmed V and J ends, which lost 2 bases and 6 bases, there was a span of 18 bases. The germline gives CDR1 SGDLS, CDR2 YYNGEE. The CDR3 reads CASSVLPGTYINEQFF. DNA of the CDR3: TGTGCCAGCAGCGTTCTTCCAGGGACGTACATCAATGAGCAGTTCTTC.

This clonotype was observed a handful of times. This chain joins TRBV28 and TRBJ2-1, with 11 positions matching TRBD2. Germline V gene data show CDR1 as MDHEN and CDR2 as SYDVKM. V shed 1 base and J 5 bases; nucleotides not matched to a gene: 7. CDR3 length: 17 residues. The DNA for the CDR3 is TGTGCCAGCAGTTTATTCTTTGGGACTAGCGGAAACAATGAGCAGTTCTTC. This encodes CASSLFFGTSGNNEQFF.

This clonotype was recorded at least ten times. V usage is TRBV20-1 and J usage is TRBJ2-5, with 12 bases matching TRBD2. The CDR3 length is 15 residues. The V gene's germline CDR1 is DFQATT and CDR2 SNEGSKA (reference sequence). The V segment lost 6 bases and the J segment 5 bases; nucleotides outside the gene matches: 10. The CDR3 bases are TGCAGTGCCCCACCTAGCGGGGGGGCTTGGGAGACCCAGTACTTC. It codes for CSAPPSGGAWETQYF.

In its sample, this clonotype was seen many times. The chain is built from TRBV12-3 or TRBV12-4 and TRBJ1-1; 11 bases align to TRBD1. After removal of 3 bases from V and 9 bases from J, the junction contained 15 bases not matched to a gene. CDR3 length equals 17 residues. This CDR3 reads CASSFGWDRGDDAQAFF. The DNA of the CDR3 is TGTGCCAGCAGTTTCGGGTGGGACAGGGGGGACGACGCCCAAGCTTTCTTT.

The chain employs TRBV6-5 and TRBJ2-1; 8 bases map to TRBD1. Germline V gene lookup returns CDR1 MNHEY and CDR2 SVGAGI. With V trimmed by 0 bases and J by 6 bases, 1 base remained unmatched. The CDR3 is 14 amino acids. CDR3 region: CASSYSGTGNEQFF. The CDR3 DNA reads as TGTGCCAGCAGTTACTCAGGGACAGGCAATGAGCAGTTCTTC.

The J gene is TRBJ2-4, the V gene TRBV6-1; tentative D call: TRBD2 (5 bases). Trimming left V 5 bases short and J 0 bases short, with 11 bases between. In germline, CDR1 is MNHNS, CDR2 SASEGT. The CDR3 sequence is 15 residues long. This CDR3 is CASSSPGLAKNIQYF. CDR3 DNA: TGTGCCAGCAGTAGCCCAGGACTAGCCAAAAACATTCAGTACTTC.

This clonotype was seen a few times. Here the CDR3 DNA reads TGCAGTGCTGAGGGCTCTCAAAGGGACTACACCTTC. Translated: CSAEGSQRDYTF. The chain uses TRBV20-1 and TRBJ1-2, with D unresolved. CDR1 and CDR2 (germline): DFQATT, SNEGSKA (reference sequence). This CDR3 comprises 12 residues. V was shortened by 5 bases and J by 10 bases, with 17 bases between the two germline ends.

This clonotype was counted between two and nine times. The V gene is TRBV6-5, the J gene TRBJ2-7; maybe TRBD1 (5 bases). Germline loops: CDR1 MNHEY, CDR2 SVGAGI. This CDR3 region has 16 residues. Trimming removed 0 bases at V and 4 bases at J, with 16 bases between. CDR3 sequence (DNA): TGTGCCAGCAGTTACTCGAAAGTCCAGGGAAGGTACGAGCAGTACTTC. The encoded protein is CASSYSKVQGRYEQYF.

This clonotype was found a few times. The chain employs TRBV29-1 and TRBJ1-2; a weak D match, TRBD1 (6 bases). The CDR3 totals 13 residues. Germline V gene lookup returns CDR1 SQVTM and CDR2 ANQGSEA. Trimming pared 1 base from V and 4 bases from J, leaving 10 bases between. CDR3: CSVEGTDVYGYTF. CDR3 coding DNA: TGCAGCGTTGAAGGGACAGACGTCTATGGCTACACCTTC.

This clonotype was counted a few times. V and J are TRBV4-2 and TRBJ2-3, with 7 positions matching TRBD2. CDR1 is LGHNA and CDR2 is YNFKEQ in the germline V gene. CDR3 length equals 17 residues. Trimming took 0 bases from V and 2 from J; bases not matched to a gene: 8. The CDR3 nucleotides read TGTGCCAGCAGCCAAGACGCGGGGGTGAAGATCACAGATACGCAGTATTTT. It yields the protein CASSQDAGVKITDTQYF.